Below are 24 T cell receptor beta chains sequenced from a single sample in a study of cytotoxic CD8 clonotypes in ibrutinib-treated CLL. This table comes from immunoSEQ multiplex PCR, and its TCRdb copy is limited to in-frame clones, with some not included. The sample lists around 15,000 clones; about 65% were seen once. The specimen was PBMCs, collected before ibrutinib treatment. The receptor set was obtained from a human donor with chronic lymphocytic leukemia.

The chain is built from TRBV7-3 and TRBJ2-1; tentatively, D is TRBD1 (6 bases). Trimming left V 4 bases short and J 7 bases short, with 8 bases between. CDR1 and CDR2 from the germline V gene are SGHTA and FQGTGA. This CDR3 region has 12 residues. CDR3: CASSSRGNEQFF. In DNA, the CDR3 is TGTGCCAGCAGCTCCAGGGGAAATGAGCAGTTCTTC. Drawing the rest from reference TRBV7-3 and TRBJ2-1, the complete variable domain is GAGVSQTPSNKVTEKGKYVELRCDPISGHTALYWYRQSLGQGPEFLIYFQGTGAADDSGLPNDRFFAVRPEGSVSTLKIQRTERGDSAVYLCASSSRGNEQFFGPGTRLTVL.

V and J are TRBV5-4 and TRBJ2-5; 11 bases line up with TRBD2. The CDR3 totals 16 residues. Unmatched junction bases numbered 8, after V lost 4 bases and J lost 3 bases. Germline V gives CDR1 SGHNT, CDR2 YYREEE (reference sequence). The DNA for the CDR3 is TGTGCCAGCAGCCCCCGGGCGACTAGCGGGGAAGAGACCCAGTACTTC. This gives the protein CASSPRATSGEETQYF.

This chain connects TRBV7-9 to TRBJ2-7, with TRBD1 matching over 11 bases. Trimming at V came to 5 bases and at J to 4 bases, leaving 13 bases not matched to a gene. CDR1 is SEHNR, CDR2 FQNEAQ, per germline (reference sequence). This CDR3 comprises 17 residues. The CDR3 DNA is TGTGCCAGCAGCCCTGCTGGTGGACAGGGGGCAACGTACGAGCAGTACTTC. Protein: CASSPAGGQGATYEQYF.

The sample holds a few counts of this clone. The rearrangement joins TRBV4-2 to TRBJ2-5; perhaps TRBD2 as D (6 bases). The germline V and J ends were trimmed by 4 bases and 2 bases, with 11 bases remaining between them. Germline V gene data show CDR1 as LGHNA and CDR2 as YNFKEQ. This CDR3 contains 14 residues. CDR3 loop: CASSRGDFQETQYF. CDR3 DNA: TGTGCCAGCAGCCGCGGGGACTTTCAAGAGACCCAGTACTTC.

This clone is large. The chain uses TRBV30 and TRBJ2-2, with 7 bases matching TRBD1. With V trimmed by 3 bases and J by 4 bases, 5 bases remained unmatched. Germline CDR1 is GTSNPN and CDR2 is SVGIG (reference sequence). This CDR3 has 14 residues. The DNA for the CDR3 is TGTGCCTGGAGCCCTGGGGACAGCACCGGGGAGCTGTTTTTT. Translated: CAWSPGDSTGELFF.

The CDR3 loop reads CASSPDGKYGYTF. CDR3 nucleotide sequence: TGTGCCAGCTCACCCGACGGGAAATATGGCTACACCTTC. This chain uses TRBV18 with TRBJ1-2; D unclear. Germline V gives CDR1 KGHSH, CDR2 LQKENI. The CDR3 has 13 amino acids. V was cut by 3 bases and J by 5 bases, with 10 bases left in between.

CDR3 sequence: CASSQSGRTSGNTIYF. DNA for the CDR3: TGTGCCAGCAGCCAGTCGGGCAGAACCTCTGGAAACACCATATATTTT. V gene TRBV9 combines with J gene TRBJ1-3, with D hard to call. CDR3 length equals 16 residues. V dropped 4 bases and J dropped 0 bases, with 14 bases sitting between them. Germline V CDR1 and CDR2: SGDLS, YYNGEE.

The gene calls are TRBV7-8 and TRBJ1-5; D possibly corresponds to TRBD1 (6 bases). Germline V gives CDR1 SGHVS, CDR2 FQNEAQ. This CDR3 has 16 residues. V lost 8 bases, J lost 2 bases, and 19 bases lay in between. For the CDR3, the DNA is TGTGCCAGCGGGCCGGACAGATGGGGCGGCAATCAGCCCCAGCATTTT. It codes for CASGPDRWGGNQPQHF.

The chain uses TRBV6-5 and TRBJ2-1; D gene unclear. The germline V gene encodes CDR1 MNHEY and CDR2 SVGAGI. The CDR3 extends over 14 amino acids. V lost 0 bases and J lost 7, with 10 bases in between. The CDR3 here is CASSYSSASNEQFF. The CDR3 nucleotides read TGTGCCAGCAGTTACTCGTCAGCATCTAATGAGCAGTTCTTC.

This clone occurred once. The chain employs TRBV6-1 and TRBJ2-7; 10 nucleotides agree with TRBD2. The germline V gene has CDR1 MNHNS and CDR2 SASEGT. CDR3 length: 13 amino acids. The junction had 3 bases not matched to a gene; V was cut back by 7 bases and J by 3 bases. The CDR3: CASISGGVYEQYF. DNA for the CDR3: TGTGCCAGCATCAGCGGGGGGGTCTACGAGCAGTACTTC.

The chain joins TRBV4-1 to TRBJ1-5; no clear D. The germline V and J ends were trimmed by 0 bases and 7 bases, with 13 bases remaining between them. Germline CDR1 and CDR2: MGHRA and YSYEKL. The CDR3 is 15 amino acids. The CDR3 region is CASSQDGLQSQPQHF. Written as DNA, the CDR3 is TGCGCCAGCAGCCAAGACGGTCTACAATCCCAGCCCCAGCATTTT.

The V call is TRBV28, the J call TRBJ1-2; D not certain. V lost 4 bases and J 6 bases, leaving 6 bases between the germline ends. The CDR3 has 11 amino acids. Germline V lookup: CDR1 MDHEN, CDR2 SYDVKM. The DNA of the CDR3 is TGTGCCAGCAGTTACCGGGATGGCTACACCTTC. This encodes CASSYRDGYTF.

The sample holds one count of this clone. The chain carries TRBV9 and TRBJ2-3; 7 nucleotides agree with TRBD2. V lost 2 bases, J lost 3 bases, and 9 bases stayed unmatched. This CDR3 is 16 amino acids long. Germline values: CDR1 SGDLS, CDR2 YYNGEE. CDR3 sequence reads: CASSVDRLAPTDTQYF. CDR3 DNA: TGTGCCAGCAGCGTTGACCGACTAGCCCCAACAGATACGCAGTATTTT.

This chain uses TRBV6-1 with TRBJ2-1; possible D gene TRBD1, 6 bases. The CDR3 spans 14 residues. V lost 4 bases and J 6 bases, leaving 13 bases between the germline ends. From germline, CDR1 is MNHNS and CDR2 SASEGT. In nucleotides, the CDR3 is TGTGCCAGCAGTGTAGGACAGAGAATCAATGAGCAGTTCTTC. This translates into CASSVGQRINEQFF.

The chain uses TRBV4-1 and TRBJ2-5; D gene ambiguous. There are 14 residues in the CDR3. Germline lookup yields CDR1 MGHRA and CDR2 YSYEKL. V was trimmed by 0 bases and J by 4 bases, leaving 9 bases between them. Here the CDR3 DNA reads TGCGCCAGCAGCCAAGAAAACAGAGGAGAGACCCAGTACTTC. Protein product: CASSQENRGETQYF.

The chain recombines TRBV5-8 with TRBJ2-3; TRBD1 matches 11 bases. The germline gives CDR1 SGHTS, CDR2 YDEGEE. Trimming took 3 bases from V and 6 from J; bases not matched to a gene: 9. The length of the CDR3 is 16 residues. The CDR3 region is CASSWDRGKLADTQYF. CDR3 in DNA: TGTGCCAGCAGCTGGGACAGGGGGAAATTGGCGGATACGCAGTATTTT.

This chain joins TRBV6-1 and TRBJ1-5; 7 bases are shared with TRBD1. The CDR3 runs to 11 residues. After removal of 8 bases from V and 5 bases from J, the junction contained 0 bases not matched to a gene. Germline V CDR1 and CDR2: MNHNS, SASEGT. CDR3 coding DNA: TGTGCCAGCGGGACAGATCAGCCCCAGCATTTT. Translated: CASGTDQPQHF.

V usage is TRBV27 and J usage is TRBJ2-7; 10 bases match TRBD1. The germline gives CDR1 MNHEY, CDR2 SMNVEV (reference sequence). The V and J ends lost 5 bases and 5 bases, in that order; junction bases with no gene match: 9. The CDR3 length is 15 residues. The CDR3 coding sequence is TGTGCCAGCAGTCAGATACCGACAGGGGGCGACGAGCAGTACTTC. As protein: CASSQIPTGGDEQYF.

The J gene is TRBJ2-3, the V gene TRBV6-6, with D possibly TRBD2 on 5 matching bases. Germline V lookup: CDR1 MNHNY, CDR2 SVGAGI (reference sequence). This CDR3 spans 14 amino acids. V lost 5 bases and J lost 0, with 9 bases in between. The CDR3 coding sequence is TGTGCCAGCAGTAGCGGAACTAGCACAGATACGCAGTATTTT. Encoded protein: CASSSGTSTDTQYF.

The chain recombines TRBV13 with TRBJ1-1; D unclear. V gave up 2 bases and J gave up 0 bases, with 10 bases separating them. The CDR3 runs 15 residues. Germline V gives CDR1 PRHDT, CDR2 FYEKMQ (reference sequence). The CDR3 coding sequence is TGTGCCAGCAGCTTATCGTCACAGTTGAACACTGAAGCTTTCTTT. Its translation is CASSLSSQLNTEAFF.

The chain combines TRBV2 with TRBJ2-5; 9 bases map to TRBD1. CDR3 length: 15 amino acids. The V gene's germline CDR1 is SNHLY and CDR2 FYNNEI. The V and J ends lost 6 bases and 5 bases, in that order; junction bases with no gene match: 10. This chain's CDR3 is CASREPTGGMETQYF. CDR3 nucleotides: TGTGCCAGCAGGGAACCGACAGGGGGGATGGAGACCCAGTACTTC.

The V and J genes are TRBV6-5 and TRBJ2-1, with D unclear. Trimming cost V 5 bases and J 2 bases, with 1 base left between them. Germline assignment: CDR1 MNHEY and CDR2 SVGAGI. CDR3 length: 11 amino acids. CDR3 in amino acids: CASSTYNEQFF. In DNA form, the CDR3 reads TGTGCCAGCAGTACCTACAATGAGCAGTTCTTC.

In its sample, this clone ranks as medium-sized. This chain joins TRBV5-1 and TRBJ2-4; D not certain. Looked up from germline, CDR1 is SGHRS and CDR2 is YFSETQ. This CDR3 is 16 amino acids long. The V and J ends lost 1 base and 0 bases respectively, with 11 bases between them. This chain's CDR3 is CASSLFPLVAKNIQYF. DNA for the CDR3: TGCGCCAGCAGCTTGTTCCCCTTGGTAGCCAAAAACATTCAGTACTTC.

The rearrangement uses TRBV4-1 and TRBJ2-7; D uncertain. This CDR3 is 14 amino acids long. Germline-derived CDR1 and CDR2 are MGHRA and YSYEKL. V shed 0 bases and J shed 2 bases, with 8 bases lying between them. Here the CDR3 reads CASSQEVLPYEQYF. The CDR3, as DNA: TGCGCCAGCAGCCAAGAGGTCCTCCCCTACGAGCAGTACTTC.